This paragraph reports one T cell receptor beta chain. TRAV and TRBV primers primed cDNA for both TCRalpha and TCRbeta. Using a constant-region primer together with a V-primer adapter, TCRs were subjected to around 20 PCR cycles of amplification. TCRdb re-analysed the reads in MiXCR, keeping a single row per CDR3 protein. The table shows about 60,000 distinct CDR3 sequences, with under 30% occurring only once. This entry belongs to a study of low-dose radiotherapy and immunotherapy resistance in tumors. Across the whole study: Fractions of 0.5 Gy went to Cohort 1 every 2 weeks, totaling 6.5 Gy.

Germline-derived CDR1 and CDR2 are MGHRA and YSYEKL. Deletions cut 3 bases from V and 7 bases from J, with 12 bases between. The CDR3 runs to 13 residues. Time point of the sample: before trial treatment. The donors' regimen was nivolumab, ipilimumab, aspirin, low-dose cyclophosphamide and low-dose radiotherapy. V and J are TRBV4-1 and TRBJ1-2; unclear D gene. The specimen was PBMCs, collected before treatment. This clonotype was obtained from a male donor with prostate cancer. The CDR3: CASSHPRGLGYTF. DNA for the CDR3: TGCGCCAGCAGCCATCCGCGTGGGCTTGGCTACACCTTC.